This is a list of T cell receptor beta chains from one sample in a study of blood T cell repertoires in COVID-19. Repertoires were generated with immunoSEQ multiplex PCR, while TCRdb's copy carries only in-frame clones and drops some. Altogether over 60,000 clones are present, 75% to 85% being singletons, with the ten largest covering approximately 30%. The sample consisted of peripheral blood. These receptors all come from a human donor in a cohort sampled during active COVID-19. CDR3s include the opening cysteine and the closing phenylalanine or tryptophan. D genes are given only for firm matches. Some rows have no size entry. The others give once, few or many, or a class for an expanded clone.

abundance	v_gene	d_gene	j_gene	CDR3nt	CDR3aa
once	TRBV3-1/TRBV3-2	TRBD2	TRBJ2-4	TGTGCCAGCAGCCCCTCCATTGTAGGGACTAGCGGGAGGAATATTCAGTACTTC	CASSPSIVGTSGRNIQYF
.	TRBV5-1	.	TRBJ1-2	TGCGCCAGCAGTTGGGACAAGTCCTATGGCTACACCTTC	CASSWDKSYGYTF
.	TRBV7-2	TRBD2	TRBJ2-7	TGTGCCAGCAGCTTAGACGGGAGGGCCGTGGAGCAGTACTTC	CASSLDGRAVEQYF
.	TRBV5-4	TRBD2	TRBJ2-1	TGTGCCAGCAGTAACCGGACTAGCGGGGCCCATGAGCAGTTCTTC	CASSNRTSGAHEQFF
few	TRBV19	.	TRBJ1-1	TGTGCCAGTATTGGGCAGAACACTGAAGCTTTCTTT	CASIGQNTEAFF
.	TRBV25-1	.	TRBJ2-5	TGTGCCAGCAGTGAATATGGAGGGAAAGAGACCCAGTACTTC	CASSEYGGKETQYF
.	TRBV19	.	TRBJ2-2	TGTGCCAGTACCCGGACAGGGAGGGCCCTAAACACCGGGGAGCTGTTTTTT	CASTRTGRALNTGELFF
once	TRBV18	.	TRBJ1-2	TGTGCCAGCTCATCGGCGATAGGGGCAAAAAGTAGCTATGGCTACACCTTC	CASSSAIGAKSSYGYTF
many	TRBV2	TRBD1	TRBJ2-7	TGTGCCAGCAGGGGACAGGGTTCCTACGAGCAGTACTTC	CASRGQGSYEQYF
.	TRBV5-4	TRBD1	TRBJ1-2	TGTGCCAGCAGCTTGGCGACAGGGGTGCATGGCTACACCTTC	CASSLATGVHGYTF
.	TRBV5-6	.	TRBJ1-2	TGTGCCAGCAGCCCCTCCCTCGGGAGCACGGGGGAATTCTATGGCTACACCTTC	CASSPSLGSTGEFYGYTF